The source of this T cell receptor beta chain is a study of human T cells and chemical hapten exposure. Germline CDR1 MNHEY, CDR2 SMNVEV (reference sequence). V gave up 8 bases and J gave up 3 bases, with 7 bases separating them. The CDR3 is 11 residues long. Study findings and constraints: The formation of large CDR3 similarity clusters by expanded TCRs significantly exceeded that of controls. After DPC sensitization, TCRs above 1 in 1000 frequency showed no change.

Time point defined: patch test 2, 6 weeks after DPC sensitization. The treatment was: therapeutic diphenylcyclopropenone sensitization with weekly scalp DPC. This clonotype was recorded at least ten times. Its cognate antigen is unknown. TCRdb passed the RACE reads through MiXCR, listing each CDR3 protein once. Seen here are some 100,000 distinct CDR3 sequences, 9.2% observed once, and the top ten hold approximately 3%. The clonotype originates from a woman in her forties with alopecia areata. Some clones in this sample may be carry-over from other donors' samples. This specimen was whole blood, taken in connection with sensitization to the hapten diphenylcyclopropenone (DPC). V gene TRBV27 combines with J gene TRBJ1-1; D might be TRBD1 (5 bases). The CDR3 region has the DNA TGTGCCAGCCAGGGTTACACTGAAGCTTTCTTT. It codes for CASQGYTEAFF.